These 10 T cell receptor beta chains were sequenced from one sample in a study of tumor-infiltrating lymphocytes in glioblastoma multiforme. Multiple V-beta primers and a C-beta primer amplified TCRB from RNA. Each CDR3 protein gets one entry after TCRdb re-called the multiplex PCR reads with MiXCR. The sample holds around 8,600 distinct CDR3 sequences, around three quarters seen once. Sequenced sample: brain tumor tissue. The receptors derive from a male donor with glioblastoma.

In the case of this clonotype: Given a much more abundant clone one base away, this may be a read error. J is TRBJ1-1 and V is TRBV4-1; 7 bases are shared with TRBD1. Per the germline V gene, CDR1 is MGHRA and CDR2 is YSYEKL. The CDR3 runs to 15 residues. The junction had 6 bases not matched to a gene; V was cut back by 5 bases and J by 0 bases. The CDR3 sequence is CASSNLTGLNTEAFF. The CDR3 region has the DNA TGCGCCAGCAGCAACCTGACAGGGTTGAACACTGAAGCTTTCTTT.

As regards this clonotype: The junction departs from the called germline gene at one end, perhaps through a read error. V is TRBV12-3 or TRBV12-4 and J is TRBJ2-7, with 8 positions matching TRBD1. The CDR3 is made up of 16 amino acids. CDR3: CASSPGQGMGFHEQYF. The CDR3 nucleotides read TGCGCCAGCAGTCCCGGACAGGGAATGGGGTTTCACGAGCAGTACTTC.

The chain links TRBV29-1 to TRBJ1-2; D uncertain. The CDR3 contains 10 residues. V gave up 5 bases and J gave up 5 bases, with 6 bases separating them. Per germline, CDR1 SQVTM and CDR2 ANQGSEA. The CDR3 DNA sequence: TGCAGCGTTTGGGGATATGGCTACACCTTC. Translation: CSVWGYGYTF. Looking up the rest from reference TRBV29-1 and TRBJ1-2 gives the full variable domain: SAVISQKPSRDICQRGTSLTIQCQVDSQVTMMFWYRQQPGQSLTLIATANQGSEATYESGFVIDKFPISRPNLTFSTLTVSNMSPEDSSIYLCSVWGYGYTFGSGTRLTVV.

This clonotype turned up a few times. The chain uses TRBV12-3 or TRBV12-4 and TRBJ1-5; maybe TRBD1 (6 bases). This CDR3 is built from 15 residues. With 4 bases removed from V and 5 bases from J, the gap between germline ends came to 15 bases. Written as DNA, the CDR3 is TGTGCCAGCAGTTACAGGGATGGACCTTATCAGCCCCAGCATTTT. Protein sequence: CASSYRDGPYQPQHF.

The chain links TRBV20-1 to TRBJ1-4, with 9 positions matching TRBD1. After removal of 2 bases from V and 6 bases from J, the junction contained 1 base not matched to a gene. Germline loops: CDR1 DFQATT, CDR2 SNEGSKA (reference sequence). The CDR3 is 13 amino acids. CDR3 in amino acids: CSARTGGDEKLFF. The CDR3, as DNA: TGCAGTGCTAGAACAGGGGGCGATGAAAAACTGTTTTTT.

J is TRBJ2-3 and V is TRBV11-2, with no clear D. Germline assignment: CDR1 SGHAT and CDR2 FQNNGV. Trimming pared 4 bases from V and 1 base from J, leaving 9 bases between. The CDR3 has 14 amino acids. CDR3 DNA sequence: TGTGCCAGCAGCTCGACCAGCGGCACAGATACGCAGTATTTT. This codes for CASSSTSGTDTQYF.

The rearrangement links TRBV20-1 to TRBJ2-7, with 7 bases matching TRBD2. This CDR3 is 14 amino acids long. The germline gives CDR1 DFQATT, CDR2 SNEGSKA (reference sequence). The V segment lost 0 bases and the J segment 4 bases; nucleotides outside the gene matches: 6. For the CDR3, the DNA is TGCAGTGCTAGAGATGCCAGCGGGACTTACGAGCAGTACTTC. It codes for CSARDASGTYEQYF.

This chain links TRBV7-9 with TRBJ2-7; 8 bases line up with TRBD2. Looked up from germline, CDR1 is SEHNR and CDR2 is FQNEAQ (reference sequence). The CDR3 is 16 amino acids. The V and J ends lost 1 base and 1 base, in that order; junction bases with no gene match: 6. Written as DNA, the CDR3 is TGTGCCAGCAGCTTAGGGGTAGCGGGAATTTCCTACGAGCAGTACTTC. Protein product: CASSLGVAGISYEQYF.

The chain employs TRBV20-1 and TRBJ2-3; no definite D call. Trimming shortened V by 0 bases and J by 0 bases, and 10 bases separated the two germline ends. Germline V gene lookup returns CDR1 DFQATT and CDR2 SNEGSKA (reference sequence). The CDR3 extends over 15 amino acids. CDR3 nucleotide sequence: TGCAGTGCTAGAGATTGGAAGCTTAGCACAGATACGCAGTATTTT. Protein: CSARDWKLSTDTQYF.

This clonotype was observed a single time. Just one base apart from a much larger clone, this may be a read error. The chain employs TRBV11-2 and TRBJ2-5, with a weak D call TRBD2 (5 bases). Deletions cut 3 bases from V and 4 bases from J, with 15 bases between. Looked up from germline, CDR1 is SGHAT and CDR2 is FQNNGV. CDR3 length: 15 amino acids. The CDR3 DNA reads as TGTGCCAGCAGCTTGGCCGAGACTATTCCAGAGACCCAGTACTTC. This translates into CASSLAETIPETQYF. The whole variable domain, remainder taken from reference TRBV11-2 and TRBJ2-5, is EAGVAQSPRYKIIEKRQSVAFWCNPISGHATLYWYQQILGQGPKLLIQFQNNGVVDDSQLPKDRFSAERLKGVDSTLKIQPAKLEDSAVYLCASSLAETIPETQYFGPGTRLLVL.